Each of the 2 T cell receptor beta chains below was sequenced from the same sample in a study of human T cells and chemical hapten exposure. TCRdb used MiXCR to reprocess the RACE reads, holding one entry per CDR3 protein. The sample lists roughly 100,000 distinct CDR3 sequences, roughly a third occurring once. Time point specified: patch test 3, about 24 weeks after DPC sensitization. The treatment is: therapeutic diphenylcyclopropenone sensitization with weekly scalp DPC. Sequenced here: whole blood, sampled in connection with sensitization to the hapten diphenylcyclopropenone (DPC). The receptors stem from a middle-aged man with alopecia areata. Some clones in this sample may be carry-over from other donors' samples.

This clonotype was detected only a few times. This CDR3 reads CAWMDSGNTIYF. The CDR3 coding sequence is TGTGCCTGGATGGACTCTGGAAACACCATATATTTT. This chain joins TRBV30 and TRBJ1-3, with unresolved D. Germline V lookup: CDR1 GTSNPN, CDR2 SVGIG (reference sequence). The CDR3 sequence is 12 residues long. The V gene lost 4 bases and the J gene lost 0 bases, with 4 bases spanning the gap.

This chain connects TRBV5-4 to TRBJ2-1; 8 nucleotides line up with TRBD1. This CDR3 has 13 residues. Germline CDR1 reads SGHNT; CDR2 reads YYREEE (reference sequence). The V gene end was trimmed by 1 base and the J gene end by 8 bases; junction bases not matched to a gene: 2. CDR3 loop: CASSLPGGDEQFF. For the CDR3, the DNA is TGTGCCAGCAGCTTGCCAGGGGGCGATGAGCAGTTCTTC.